This TCR beta chain derives from a study of T cell repertoires in cytomegalovirus infection. Study context: A matching HLA type, together with CMV infection, was signaled by public TCR beta signatures.

TCRdb re-derived calls from the reads in MiXCR, one entry per CDR3 protein. The profile shows around 770,000 distinct CDR3 sequences, about 27% of them singletons. To note about this clonotype: Its target is unknown.

The CDR3 covers 13 residues. Germline values: CDR1 MNHNY, CDR2 SVGAGI (reference sequence). V gave up 8 bases and J gave up 0 bases, with 9 bases separating them. The chain carries TRBV6-6 and TRBJ2-3; TRBD2 is a possible D gene (5 bases). The source is a human donor in good health (CMV status not recorded). Some clones in this sample may be carry-over from other donors' samples. The specimen comprised cultured CD8+ T cells from PBMCs, sampled from culture after CMV antigen stimulation. The CDR3 sequence is CASGLSSTDTQYF. In DNA, the CDR3 is TGTGCCAGCGGACTTTCTAGCACAGATACGCAGTATTTT.